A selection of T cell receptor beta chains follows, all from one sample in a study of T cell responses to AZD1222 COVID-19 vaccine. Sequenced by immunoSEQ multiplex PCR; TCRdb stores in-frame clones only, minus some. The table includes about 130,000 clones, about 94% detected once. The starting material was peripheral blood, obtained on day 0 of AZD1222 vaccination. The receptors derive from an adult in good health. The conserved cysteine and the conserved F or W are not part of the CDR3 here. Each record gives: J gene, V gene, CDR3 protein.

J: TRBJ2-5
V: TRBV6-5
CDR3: ASSYGQGMVTQY

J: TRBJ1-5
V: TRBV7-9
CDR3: ASSLGWEPQH

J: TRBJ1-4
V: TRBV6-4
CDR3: ASSDHKGCEKLF

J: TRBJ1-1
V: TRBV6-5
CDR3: ASSTGPGLATEAF

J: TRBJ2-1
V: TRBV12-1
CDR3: ASSFGLAGGPGTIEQF

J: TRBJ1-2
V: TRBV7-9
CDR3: ASSTHRVGSGGYT

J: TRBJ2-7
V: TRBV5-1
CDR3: ATSPESGYYEQY

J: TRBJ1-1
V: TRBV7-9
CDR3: ASSPRQRNTEAF

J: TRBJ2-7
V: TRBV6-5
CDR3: ASSPVTGISEQY

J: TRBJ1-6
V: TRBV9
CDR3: ASNLGGGDSPLH

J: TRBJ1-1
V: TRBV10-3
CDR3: AISQRGGEDTEAF

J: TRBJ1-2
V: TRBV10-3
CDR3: AISERERGYT

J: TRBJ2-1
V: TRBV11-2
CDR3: ASSLDRDNEQF

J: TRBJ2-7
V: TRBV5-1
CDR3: ASSLGPQGFEQY

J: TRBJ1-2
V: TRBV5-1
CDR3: ASSLAQVGDGYT

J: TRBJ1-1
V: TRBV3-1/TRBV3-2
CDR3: ASRNLNTEAF

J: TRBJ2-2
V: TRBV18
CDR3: ASSPQRAGELF

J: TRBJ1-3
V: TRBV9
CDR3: ASSTTTGRRRNTIY

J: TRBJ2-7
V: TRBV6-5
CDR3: ASSLPGTGFYEQY

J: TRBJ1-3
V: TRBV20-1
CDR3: SARVRNTIY

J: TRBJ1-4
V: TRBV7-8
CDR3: ASSSVGIRDEKLF

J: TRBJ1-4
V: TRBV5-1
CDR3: ASTGGAGEKLF

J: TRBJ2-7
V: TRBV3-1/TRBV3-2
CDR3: ASSPGTGKV

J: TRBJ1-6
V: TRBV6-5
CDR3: ASSYSDRFSVVPLH

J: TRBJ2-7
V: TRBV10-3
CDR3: AISAGGAEQY

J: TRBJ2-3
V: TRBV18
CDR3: ASSPNGQGAPRHSTDTQY

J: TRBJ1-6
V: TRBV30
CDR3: AWNPFDYSPLH

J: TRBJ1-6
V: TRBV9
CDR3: ASSVEGQVNSPLH

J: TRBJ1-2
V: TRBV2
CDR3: ASSDGSLAYGYT

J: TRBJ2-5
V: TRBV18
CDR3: ASSPEGLGGTQY

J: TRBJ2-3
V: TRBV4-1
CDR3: ASSQGWGVALTDTQY

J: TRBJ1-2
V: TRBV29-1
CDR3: SGGTGDNYGYT

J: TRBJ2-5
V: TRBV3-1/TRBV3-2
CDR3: ASSQDPGGGSTQY

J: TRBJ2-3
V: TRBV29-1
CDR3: SGGTSGGADTQY

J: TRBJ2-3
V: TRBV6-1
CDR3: ASSEETGHGADTQY

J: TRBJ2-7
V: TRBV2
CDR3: ASTRTGGPHEQY

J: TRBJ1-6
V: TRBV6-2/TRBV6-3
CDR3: ASSYIPRPLH

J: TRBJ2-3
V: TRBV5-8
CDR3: ASSFGVVADTQY

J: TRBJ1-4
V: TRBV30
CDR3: AWSVRLWEKLF

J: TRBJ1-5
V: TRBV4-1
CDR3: ASSQEGQAYQPQH

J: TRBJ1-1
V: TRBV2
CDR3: ASSEINTATEAF

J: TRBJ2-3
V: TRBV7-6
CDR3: ASSLVGAGGEDTQY

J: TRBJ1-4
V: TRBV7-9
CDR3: ASSPTGEGNEKLF

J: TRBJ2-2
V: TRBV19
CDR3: ASSMGTSGGYLTGELF

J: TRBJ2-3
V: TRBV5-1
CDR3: ASSLGQNTDTQY

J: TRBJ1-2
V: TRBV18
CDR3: ASSPRSNYGYT

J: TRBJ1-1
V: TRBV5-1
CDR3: ASSPVRRGTEAF

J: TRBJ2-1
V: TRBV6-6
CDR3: ASSYSSSLHNEQF

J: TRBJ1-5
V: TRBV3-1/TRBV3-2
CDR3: ASSQDGDSYQPQH

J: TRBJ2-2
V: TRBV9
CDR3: ASSVAQGSGELF

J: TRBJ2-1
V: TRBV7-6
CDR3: ASSLSGNEQF

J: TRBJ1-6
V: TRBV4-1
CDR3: ASSQGDGGYSPLH

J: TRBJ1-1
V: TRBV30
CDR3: AWSVRGAEAF

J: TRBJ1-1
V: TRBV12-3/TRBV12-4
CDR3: AGRTGGNTEAF

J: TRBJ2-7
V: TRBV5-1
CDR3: ASSSGTGGNEQY

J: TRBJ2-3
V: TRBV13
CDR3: ASSLFRIPDTQY

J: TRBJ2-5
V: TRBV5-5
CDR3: ASSTTGTGPLQETQY

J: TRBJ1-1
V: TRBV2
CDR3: ASSEAGNTEAF

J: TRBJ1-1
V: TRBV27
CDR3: ASSPQEREGGAF